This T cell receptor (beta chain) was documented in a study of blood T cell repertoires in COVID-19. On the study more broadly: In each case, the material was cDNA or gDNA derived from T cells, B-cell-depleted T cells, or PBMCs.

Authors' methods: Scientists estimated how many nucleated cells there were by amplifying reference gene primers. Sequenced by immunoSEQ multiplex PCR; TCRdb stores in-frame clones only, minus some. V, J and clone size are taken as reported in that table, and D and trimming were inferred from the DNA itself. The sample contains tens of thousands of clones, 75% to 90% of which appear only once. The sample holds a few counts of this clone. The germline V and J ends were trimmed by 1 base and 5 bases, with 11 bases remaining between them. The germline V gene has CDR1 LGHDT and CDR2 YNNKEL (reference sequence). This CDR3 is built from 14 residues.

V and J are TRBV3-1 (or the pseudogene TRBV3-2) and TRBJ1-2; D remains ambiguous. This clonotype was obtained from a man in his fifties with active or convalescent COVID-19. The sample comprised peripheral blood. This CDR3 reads CASSQVSANYGYTF. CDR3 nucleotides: TGTGCCAGCAGCCAAGTGTCCGCGAATTATGGCTACACCTTC.